Listed here are 22 T cell receptor beta chains from one sample, sequenced in a study of T cell responses to AZD1222 COVID-19 vaccine. Assay: immunoSEQ multiplex PCR; the TCRdb copy retains only in-frame clones and omits some. The data hold approximately 140,000 clones, with around 94% observed a single time. The source material was peripheral blood, sampled on day 0 of AZD1222 vaccination. The receptors stem from an adult in good health.

This chain uses TRBV29-1 with TRBJ2-1, with D tentatively TRBD1 or TRBD2 (6 bases each). The V end was cut by 4 bases, the J end by 5 bases, with 15 bases between. CDR3 length equals 14 residues. CDR1 and CDR2 from the germline V gene are SQVTM and ANQGSEA. In DNA, the CDR3 is TGCAGCGTTGGGGGGGACACAGCACACAATGAGCAGTTCTTC. Translated, it gives CSVGGDTAHNEQFF.

This chain uses TRBV28 with TRBJ2-7, with TRBD1 identical over 8 bases. With V trimmed by 4 bases and J by 3 bases, 2 bases remained unmatched. The CDR3 consists of 13 residues. The V gene's germline CDR1 is MDHEN and CDR2 SYDVKM. The DNA for the CDR3 is TGTGCCAGCAGTTCCGGACAGGGCTACGAGCAGTACGTC. Residues: CASSSGQGYEQYV.

This clone came up once. CDR3 nucleotides: TGTGCCAGTAGTATGGAAAGGGGGCTAATCAATCAGCCCCAGCATTTT. Its translation: CASSMERGLINQPQHF. This chain joins TRBV19 and TRBJ1-5, with 7 bases lining up with TRBD1. This CDR3 spans 16 amino acids. Trimming cost V 3 bases and J 3 bases; bases outside gene matches: 8. From germline, CDR1 is LNHDA and CDR2 SQIVND (reference sequence).

The chain uses TRBV27 and TRBJ2-3, with D unclear. Per germline, CDR1 MNHEY and CDR2 SMNVEV (reference sequence). V was trimmed by 4 bases and J by 4 bases, leaving 9 bases between them. CDR3 length: 13 residues. This chain's CDR3 is CASSWRYPDTQYF. For the CDR3, the DNA is TGTGCCAGCAGTTGGCGTTACCCAGATACGCAGTATTTT.

The chain has TRBV5-6 and TRBJ2-3; no clear D gene. CDR3 length: 11 residues. V was trimmed by 1 base and J by 9 bases, leaving 6 bases between them. In germline, CDR1 is SGHDT, CDR2 YYEEEE. The CDR3 loop reads CASSLSETQYF. As DNA, the CDR3 is TGTGCCAGCAGCTTGAGCGAAACGCAGTATTTT.

The chain joins TRBV7-3 to TRBJ2-3, with 11 bases aligning to TRBD1. In germline, CDR1 is SGHTA, CDR2 FQGTGA. With 3 bases clipped from V and 4 bases from J, the junction kept 6 bases outside the gene matches. The CDR3 length is 16 residues. CDR3 in amino acids: CASSLGGTGGADTQYF. DNA for the CDR3: TGTGCCAGCAGCTTGGGTGGGACAGGGGGAGCAGATACGCAGTATTTT.

The gene calls are TRBV2 and TRBJ2-1, with TRBD2 matching over 9 bases. Germline CDR1 SNHLY, CDR2 FYNNEI. Losses at the gene ends were 6 bases for V and 7 bases for J; bases not matched to a gene: 10. The length of the CDR3 is 15 residues. This CDR3 reads CASRDPGLAFNEQFF. The CDR3 DNA follows: TGTGCCAGCAGGGATCCGGGACTAGCTTTTAATGAGCAGTTCTTC.

This chain uses TRBV3-1 (or the pseudogene TRBV3-2) with TRBJ1-1, with a weak D call TRBD1 (5 bases). The V gene lost 0 bases and the J gene lost 6 bases, with 17 bases spanning the gap. Per the germline V gene, CDR1 is LGHDT and CDR2 is YNNKEL (reference sequence). This CDR3 has 16 residues. DNA for the CDR3: TGTGCCAGCAGCCAAGATTGGGGAAGGGACCCCCCTGAAGCTTTCTTT. This gives the protein CASSQDWGRDPPEAFF.

The rearrangement links TRBV27 to TRBJ2-1, with 10 nucleotides matching TRBD1. Germline CDR1 reads MNHEY; CDR2 reads SMNVEV (reference sequence). The trim removed 9 bases at V and 8 bases at J, leaving 13 bases unmatched. The CDR3 loop spans 15 amino acids. This chain's CDR3 is CASLTRDRGGHEQFF. The CDR3 nucleotides read TGTGCCAGTTTGACTCGGGACAGGGGAGGCCATGAGCAGTTCTTC.

The V and J genes are TRBV5-4 and TRBJ1-6, with a possible D match to TRBD1 (5 bases). Germline loops: CDR1 SGHNT, CDR2 YYREEE (reference sequence). The CDR3 totals 15 residues. The V gene lost 1 base and the J gene lost 7 bases, with 12 bases spanning the gap. CDR3: CASSLWGLGNSPLHF. In DNA, the CDR3 is TGTGCCAGCAGCTTGTGGGGGTTGGGGAATTCACCCCTCCACTTT. Variable domain in full (rest from reference TRBV5-4 and TRBJ1-6): ETGVTQSPTHLIKTRGQQVTLRCSSQSGHNTVSWYQQALGQGPQFIFQYYREEENGRGNFPPRFSGLQFPNYSSELNVNALELDDSALYLCASSLWGLGNSPLHFGNGTRLTVT.

V usage is TRBV11-2 and J usage is TRBJ2-7; possibly TRBD1 or TRBD2 for D (6 bases each). Trimming left V 1 base short and J 6 bases short, with 10 bases between. The germline gives CDR1 SGHAT, CDR2 FQNNGV. CDR3 length: 13 amino acids. As DNA, the CDR3 is TGTGCCAGCAGCTTAGTTGGAGGGGGCGAGCAGTACGTC. This gives the protein CASSLVGGGEQYV.

The rearrangement uses TRBV10-3 and TRBJ1-6; 11 bases fit TRBD1. This CDR3 region has 17 residues. The V segment lost 6 bases and the J segment 0 bases; nucleotides outside the gene matches: 4. Looked up from germline, CDR1 is ENHRY and CDR2 is SYGVKD. The CDR3: CAIRGQGASSYNSPLHF. The DNA of the CDR3 is TGTGCCATCAGAGGACAGGGGGCGAGCTCCTATAATTCACCCCTCCACTTT.

On this clone itself: At one boundary the junction diverges from the germline segment, which might be a read error. The chain recombines TRBV18 with TRBJ1-3; D possibly corresponds to TRBD1 (6 bases). The CDR3 length is 16 residues. Germline V CDR1 and CDR2: KGHSH, LQKENI. This CDR3 is CASSPPYRDSGNTMYF. CDR3 sequence (DNA): TGTGCCAGCTCACCACCGTACAGGGACTCTGGAAACACCATGTATTTT.

V gene TRBV15 combines with J gene TRBJ1-6, with D unclear. CDR1 is LNHNV and CDR2 is YYDKDF in the germline V gene (reference sequence). V was shortened by 1 base and J by 10 bases, with 11 bases between the two germline ends. CDR3 size: 14 residues. CDR3 bases: TGTGCCACCAGCAGAGGCCAGTTCGACTCACCCCTCCACTTT. Its protein product is CATSRGQFDSPLHF.

V and J are TRBV2 and TRBJ1-6; D might be TRBD1 (5 bases). CDR1 is SNHLY and CDR2 is FYNNEI in the germline V gene. There are 12 residues in the CDR3. V lost 6 bases and J 14 bases, leaving 14 bases between the germline ends. Written as DNA, the CDR3 is TGTGCCAGCAGCGGGACGAGCGTCACCCTCCACTTT. Amino acids: CASSGTSVTLHF.

The sample holds one count of this clone. DNA of the CDR3: TGTGCCAGCAGTTACCGGATCAAAGGAAACACCATATATTTT. It encodes CASSYRIKGNTIYF. This chain uses TRBV6-6 with TRBJ1-3; D gene ambiguous. The CDR3 has 14 amino acids. Per the germline V gene, CDR1 is MNHNY and CDR2 is SVGAGI (reference sequence). Trimming shortened V by 2 bases and J by 4 bases, and 9 bases separated the two germline ends.

The chain links TRBV19 to TRBJ1-5, with D possibly TRBD1 on 5 matching bases. Germline loops: CDR1 LNHDA, CDR2 SQIVND (reference sequence). Trimming took 3 bases from V and 0 from J, leaving 9 bases between them. This CDR3 is 15 amino acids long. The CDR3: CASSMRQHSNQPQHF. The CDR3 DNA sequence: TGTGCCAGTAGTATGCGACAGCATAGCAATCAGCCCCAGCATTTT.

This chain links TRBV7-9 with TRBJ1-1, with no clear D. CDR1 SEHNR and CDR2 FQNEAQ come from the germline V gene (reference sequence). The CDR3 extends over 16 amino acids. V lost 4 bases and J lost 4, with 19 bases in between. The CDR3: CASSSDPGGVATEAFF. The CDR3 coding sequence is TGTGCCAGCAGCTCCGACCCCGGCGGGGTGGCCACTGAAGCTTTCTTT.

The chain is built from TRBV20-1 and TRBJ1-5; 7 nucleotides align to TRBD1. The CDR3 sequence is 13 residues long. Germline-derived CDR1 and CDR2 are DFQATT and SNEGSKA (reference sequence). V gave up 3 bases and J gave up 9 bases; unmatched junction bases: 8. CDR3 bases: TGCAGTGCTAGTACAGGGGCGTTGAGGCCCCAGCATTTT. It codes for CSASTGALRPQHF.

The chain links TRBV4-3 to TRBJ2-1; TRBD2 agrees at 7 bases. J gave up 5 bases and V 1 base, and 8 bases lay outside the gene matches. The CDR3 is made up of 16 amino acids. Germline assignment: CDR1 LGHNA and CDR2 YSLEER. Written as DNA, the CDR3 is TGCGCCAGCAGCCAAGGGGGCGGGAGTTTTAACAATGAGCAGTTCTTC. It is translated as CASSQGGGSFNNEQFF.

V is TRBV28 and J is TRBJ2-1; D perhaps matches TRBD1 (5 bases). Looked up from germline, CDR1 is MDHEN and CDR2 is SYDVKM. The germline V and J ends were trimmed by 7 bases and 9 bases, with 19 bases remaining between them. The CDR3 is 14 residues long. CDR3 DNA: TGTGCCAGCAAGGGCCGGGCCTCAGGGCGTGAGCAGTTCTTC. This codes for CASKGRASGREQFF.

The rearrangement links TRBV6-5 to TRBJ2-1; 7 bases fit TRBD1. V shed 0 bases, J shed 4 bases, and the junction held 3 bases outside the gene matches. This CDR3 region has 15 residues. Germline V gives CDR1 MNHEY, CDR2 SVGAGI. The CDR3 loop is CASSYSGQVYNEQFF. CDR3 sequence (DNA): TGTGCCAGCAGTTACTCCGGACAGGTATACAATGAGCAGTTCTTC.